These T cell receptor beta chains were read from a single sample in a study of pediatric ulcerative colitis. Assay: immunoSEQ multiplex PCR; the TCRdb copy retains only in-frame clones and omits some. The sample lists about 25,000 clones; about 69% were seen once. Material: gut tissue. The origin of the receptors is a boy between 10 and 17 years old with severe ulcerative colitis. Each CDR3 is given with its conserved first and last residue. D genes are given only for firm matches. The size field is filled for only some rows; it gives once, few, many or a size class.

j_gene: TRBJ2-7; abundance: .; d_gene: TRBD1; v_gene: TRBV6-6; CDR3nt: TGTGCCAGCAGGGTCACAGGGGGCGAGCAGTACTTC; CDR3aa: CASRVTGGEQYF
j_gene: TRBJ2-3; abundance: .; d_gene: .; v_gene: TRBV5-6; CDR3nt: TGTGCCAGCAGCTTGCCTACGCATTACCCAGATACGCAGTATTTT; CDR3aa: CASSLPTHYPDTQYF
j_gene: TRBJ2-3; abundance: .; d_gene: TRBD2; v_gene: TRBV10-3; CDR3nt: TGTGCCTCCGATAGCGGGGTCCCCACAGATACGCAGTATTTT; CDR3aa: CASDSGVPTDTQYF
j_gene: TRBJ2-5; abundance: .; d_gene: TRBD2; v_gene: TRBV5-4; CDR3nt: TGTGCCAGCAGCTGGACTAGCGGGACCCAAGAGACCCAGTACTTC; CDR3aa: CASSWTSGTQETQYF
j_gene: TRBJ2-1; abundance: .; d_gene: .; v_gene: TRBV11-3; CDR3nt: TGTGCCAGCAGCAAAGGGAGCTACAATGAGCAGTTCTTC; CDR3aa: CASSKGSYNEQFF
j_gene: TRBJ2-2; abundance: .; d_gene: TRBD2; v_gene: TRBV27; CDR3nt: TGTGCCAGCAGTTCCCTAGCGGGAGTGAACACCGGGGAGCTGTTTTTT; CDR3aa: CASSSLAGVNTGELFF
j_gene: TRBJ2-6; abundance: .; d_gene: .; v_gene: TRBV11-3; CDR3nt: TGTGCCAGCAGCTTAGTCAAGAACTCTGGGGCCAACGTCCTGACTTTC; CDR3aa: CASSLVKNSGANVLTF
j_gene: TRBJ1-3; abundance: .; d_gene: .; v_gene: TRBV13; CDR3nt: TGTGCCAGCAGCCCGCAGCGGAACACCATATATTTT; CDR3aa: CASSPQRNTIYF
j_gene: TRBJ1-1; abundance: .; d_gene: TRBD1; v_gene: TRBV11-1; CDR3nt: TGTGCCAGCAGCTTAGGAGACAGGGGATACACTGAAGCTTTCTTT; CDR3aa: CASSLGDRGYTEAFF
j_gene: TRBJ1-2; abundance: .; d_gene: TRBD1; v_gene: TRBV15; CDR3nt: TGTGCCACCAGCAGAGACAGGGGGGCGTATGGCTACACCTTC; CDR3aa: CATSRDRGAYGYTF
j_gene: TRBJ2-5; abundance: once; d_gene: .; v_gene: TRBV6-5; CDR3nt: TGTGCCAGCAGACAATCCGGCAGGGGAGAGACCCAGTACTTC; CDR3aa: CASRQSGRGETQYF
j_gene: TRBJ2-7; abundance: .; d_gene: .; v_gene: TRBV30; CDR3nt: TGTGCCTGGAGTCAGATGGGGGGGGCTCCCGCCCAGTACTTC; CDR3aa: CAWSQMGGAPAQYF
j_gene: TRBJ1-1; abundance: .; d_gene: .; v_gene: TRBV7-2; CDR3nt: TGTGCCAGCAGCTTTAGCGGGGGAGGCACTGAAGCTTTCTTT; CDR3aa: CASSFSGGGTEAFF
j_gene: TRBJ2-5; abundance: .; d_gene: .; v_gene: TRBV7-6; CDR3nt: TGTGCCAGCAGCTACTTCGGGATCCTTGGCGGGACCCAGTACTTC; CDR3aa: CASSYFGILGGTQYF
j_gene: TRBJ2-3; abundance: .; d_gene: .; v_gene: TRBV19; CDR3nt: TGTGCCAGTAGTATAGGGACAGGCACAGATACGCAGTATTTT; CDR3aa: CASSIGTGTDTQYF
j_gene: TRBJ2-3; abundance: .; d_gene: .; v_gene: TRBV5-1; CDR3nt: TGCGCCAGCAGCTTGTCCTCAGATACGCAGTATTTT; CDR3aa: CASSLSSDTQYF
j_gene: TRBJ2-7; abundance: once; d_gene: .; v_gene: TRBV6-5; CDR3nt: TGTGCCGCTCACGCCGGGGGCCCTTACGAGCAGTACTTC; CDR3aa: CAAHAGGPYEQYF
j_gene: TRBJ2-3; abundance: .; d_gene: TRBD2; v_gene: TRBV2; CDR3nt: TGTGCCAGCAGTCGACTAGCGGGAGGCGGGCGCACAGATACGCAGTATTTT; CDR3aa: CASSRLAGGGRTDTQYF
j_gene: TRBJ1-3; abundance: once; d_gene: .; v_gene: TRBV30; CDR3nt: TGTGCCTGGAGTTTAGGGCGTGCTGGAAACACCATATATTTT; CDR3aa: CAWSLGRAGNTIYF
j_gene: TRBJ1-1; abundance: .; d_gene: TRBD1; v_gene: TRBV18; CDR3nt: TGTGCCAGCTCACCACTCAGACAGGGGGGGATGAACACTGAAGCTTTCTTT; CDR3aa: CASSPLRQGGMNTEAFF
j_gene: TRBJ2-3; abundance: .; d_gene: .; v_gene: TRBV12-2; CDR3nt: TGTGCAAGTCGCTTAGTAGGGACTAGCGGGAGTAGAGATACGCAGTATTTT; CDR3aa: CASRLVGTSGSRDTQYF
j_gene: TRBJ1-1; abundance: .; d_gene: .; v_gene: TRBV10-1; CDR3nt: TGCGCCAGCAGTGACCCAGGGGATCCCACTGAAGCTTTCTTT; CDR3aa: CASSDPGDPTEAFF
j_gene: TRBJ2-7; abundance: .; d_gene: TRBD1; v_gene: TRBV11-2; CDR3nt: TGTGCCAGCAGCTTATATGTGACAGGGGCCAACGAGCAGTACTTC; CDR3aa: CASSLYVTGANEQYF
j_gene: TRBJ1-4; abundance: .; d_gene: .; v_gene: TRBV2; CDR3nt: TGTGCCAGCGCCCCTTCGGGGGCTGCAACTAATGAAAAACTGTTTTTT; CDR3aa: CASAPSGAATNEKLFF